This T cell receptor beta chain was recorded in a study of neurological immune-mediated disorders. This CDR3 is built from 16 residues. Germline loops: CDR1 SGHRS, CDR2 YFSETQ. Unmatched junction bases numbered 4, after V lost 2 bases and J lost 0 bases. In TCRdb, the 5' RACE reads were re-called with MiXCR into one record per CDR3 protein. Of some 47,000 distinct CDR3 sequences detected, around a sixth appear once; the ten largest clones hold 3.5% to 4.5%. Ten or more counts support this clonotype. The TCR comes from a man aged 55 to 70 in good health. The material sequenced was PBMCs. The V call is TRBV5-1, the J call TRBJ2-1; 8 bases are shared with TRBD1. CDR3 residues: CASSLEQGGSYNEQFF. The CDR3 DNA is TGCGCCAGCAGCTTAGAACAGGGGGGCTCCTACAATGAGCAGTTCTTC.